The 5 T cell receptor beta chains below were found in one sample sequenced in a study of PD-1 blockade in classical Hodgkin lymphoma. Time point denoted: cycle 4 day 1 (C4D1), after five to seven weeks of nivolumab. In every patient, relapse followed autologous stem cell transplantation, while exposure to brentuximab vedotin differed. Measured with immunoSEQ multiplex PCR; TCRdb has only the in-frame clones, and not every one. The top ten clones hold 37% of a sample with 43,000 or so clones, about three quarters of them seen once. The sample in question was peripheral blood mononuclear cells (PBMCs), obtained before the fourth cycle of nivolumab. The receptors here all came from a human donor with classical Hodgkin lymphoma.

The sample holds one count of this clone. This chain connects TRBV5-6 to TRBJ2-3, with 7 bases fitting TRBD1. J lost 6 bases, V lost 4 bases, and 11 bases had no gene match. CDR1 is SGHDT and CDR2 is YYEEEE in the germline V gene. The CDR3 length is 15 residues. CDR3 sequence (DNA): TGTGCCAGCAGCCCTCCGGGACAGTCTTTGGATACGCAGTATTTT. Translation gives CASSPPGQSLDTQYF.

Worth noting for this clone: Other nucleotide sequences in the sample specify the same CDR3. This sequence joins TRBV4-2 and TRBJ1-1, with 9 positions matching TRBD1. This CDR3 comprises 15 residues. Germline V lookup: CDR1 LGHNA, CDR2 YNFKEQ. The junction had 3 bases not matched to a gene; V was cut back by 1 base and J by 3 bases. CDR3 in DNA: TGTGCCAGCAGCCAAGGGACAGGGGCAGACACTGAAGCTTTCTTT. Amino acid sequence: CASSQGTGADTEAFF.

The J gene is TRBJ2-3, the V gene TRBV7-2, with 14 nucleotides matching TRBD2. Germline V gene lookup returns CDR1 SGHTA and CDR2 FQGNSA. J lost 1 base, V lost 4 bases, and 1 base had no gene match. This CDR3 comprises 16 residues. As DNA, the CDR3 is TGTGCCAGCAGCTCGGGACTAGCGGGGGGCACAGATACGCAGTATTTT. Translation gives CASSSGLAGGTDTQYF.

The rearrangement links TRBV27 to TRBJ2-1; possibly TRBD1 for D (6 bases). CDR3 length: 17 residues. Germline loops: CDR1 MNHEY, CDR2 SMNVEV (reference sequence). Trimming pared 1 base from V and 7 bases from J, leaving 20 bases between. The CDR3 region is CASSLWGGRGYGNEQFF. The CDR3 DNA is TGTGCCAGCAGTTTATGGGGTGGCAGGGGATACGGTAATGAGCAGTTCTTC.

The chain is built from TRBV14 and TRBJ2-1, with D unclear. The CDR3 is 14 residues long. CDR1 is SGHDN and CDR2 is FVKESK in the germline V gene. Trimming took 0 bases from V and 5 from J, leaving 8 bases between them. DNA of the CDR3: TGTGCCAGCAGCCAAGATTTACTGAACAATGAGCAGTTCTTC. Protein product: CASSQDLLNNEQFF.